This is a list of T cell receptor beta chains from one sample in a study of T cell responses to AZD1222 COVID-19 vaccine. Clones were sequenced by immunoSEQ multiplex PCR, and TCRdb holds only the in-frame ones, with some missing. This table holds some 160,000 clones, roughly 93% found once. The material was peripheral blood, obtained on day 0 of AZD1222 vaccination. All receptors derive from an adult in good health. Each CDR3 is given with its conserved first and last residue. D genes are given only for firm matches.

V	J	D	CDR3
TRBV3-1/TRBV3-2	TRBJ1-2	TRBD1	CASSQATTGGVSGYTF
TRBV6-2/TRBV6-3	TRBJ2-3	NA	CASSLGRSSTDTQYF
TRBV14	TRBJ2-2	NA	CASSHSRTTGELFF
TRBV5-1	TRBJ1-2	TRBD1	CASSTGDYGYTF
TRBV27	TRBJ2-1	NA	CASSNRDPYNEQFF
TRBV9	TRBJ2-5	NA	CASSVQGNPNVETQYF
TRBV11-2	TRBJ2-3	TRBD2	CASSPRVAGGRTDTQYF
TRBV7-9	TRBJ2-7	NA	CASSLGQYEQYF
TRBV19	TRBJ2-3	TRBD2	CASKGLSGGPTDTQYF
TRBV5-1	TRBJ2-3	TRBD2	CASKVSGGWADTQYF
TRBV11-3	TRBJ2-2	NA	CASGGNTGELFF
TRBV6-5	TRBJ2-7	NA	CASSMGAPGSYEQYF
TRBV5-1	TRBJ1-2	TRBD1	CASSAATGGYGYTF
TRBV11-2	TRBJ2-6	NA	CASSYFRGPSGANVLTF
TRBV27	TRBJ2-7	NA	CASSKKDNGHEQYF